This T cell receptor beta chain was sequenced in a study of human T cells and chemical hapten exposure. TCRdb re-analysed the RACE reads in MiXCR, keeping a single row per CDR3 protein. The table lists roughly 380,000 distinct CDR3 sequences, about 6% of them singletons. There are 15 residues in the CDR3. Germline V gene sequence: CDR1 SGHTA, CDR2 FQGNSA. The V end lost 2 bases, the J end lost 2 bases, and 12 bases lay between the germline ends. Time point meaning: patch test 2, 6 weeks after DPC sensitization. Regarding treatment: therapeutic diphenylcyclopropenone sensitization with weekly scalp DPC. At least ten counts were recorded for this clonotype.

Material: whole blood, obtained in connection with sensitization to the hapten diphenylcyclopropenone (DPC). The sequence derives from a young woman with alopecia areata. Some clones in this sample may be carry-over from other donors' samples. The chain carries TRBV7-2 and TRBJ1-1; D is ambiguous. The CDR3 loop is CASSLTGPANTEAFF. CDR3 in DNA: TGTGCCAGCAGCTTAACTGGTCCCGCCAACACTGAAGCTTTCTTT.